What follows is one T cell receptor (beta chain) and its context. The antigen is unknown. Trimming removed 8 bases from V and 4 bases from J; junction bases left unmatched: 10. This CDR3 spans 15 amino acids. In germline, CDR1 is MNHEY, CDR2 SMNVEV (reference sequence). The sample belongs to a study of T-cell reconstitution after alpha-beta-depleted transplantation in children. Study-wide results and limits: Fresh T-cell production supplied most of the T-cell counts and diversity seen one year after transplant.

As it was prepared, the TCRbeta library received unique molecular identifiers. TCRdb reprocessed the PCR reads with MiXCR, giving one entry per CDR3 protein. The sample consists of about 48,000 distinct CDR3 sequences, 5.8% of them appearing once. The chain links TRBV27 to TRBJ2-1, with 8 bases lining up with TRBD1. This sequence originates from a female patient aged 2-15 years who had a stem cell transplant for aplastic anemia, so the T cells may come from the graft donor. The input for sequencing was PBMCs, mostly from graft donor cells, taken 60 days after TCRalphabeta/CD19-depleted stem cell transplant. The CDR3 DNA follows: TGTGCCAGCGGGCCCGGGACAGGTAATTACAATGAGCAGTTCTTC. Residues: CASGPGTGNYNEQFF.